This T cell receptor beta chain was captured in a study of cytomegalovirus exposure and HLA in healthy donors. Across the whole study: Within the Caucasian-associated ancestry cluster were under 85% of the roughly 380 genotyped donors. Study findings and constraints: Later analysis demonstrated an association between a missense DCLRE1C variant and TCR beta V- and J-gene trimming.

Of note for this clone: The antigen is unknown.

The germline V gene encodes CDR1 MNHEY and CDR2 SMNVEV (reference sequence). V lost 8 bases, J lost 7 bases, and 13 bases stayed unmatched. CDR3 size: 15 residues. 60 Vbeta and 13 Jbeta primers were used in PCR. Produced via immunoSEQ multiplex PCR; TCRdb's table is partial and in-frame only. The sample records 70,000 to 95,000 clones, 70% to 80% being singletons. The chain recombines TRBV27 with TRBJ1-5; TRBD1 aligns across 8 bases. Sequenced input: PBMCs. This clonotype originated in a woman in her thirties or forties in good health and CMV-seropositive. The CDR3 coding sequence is TGTGCCAGCGGCGTCCAGACAGGGGCTGGACAGCCCCAGCATTTT. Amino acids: CASGVQTGAGQPQHF.